Below, 26 T cell receptor beta chains from the same sample are listed, as sequenced in a study of blood T cell repertoires in COVID-19. Sequencing was performed with immunoSEQ multiplex PCR; in TCRdb, only in-frame clones are kept and a portion is missing. This repertoire shows roughly 300,000 clones, around 87% found once; its top ten account for 7.8%. Material for sequencing was peripheral blood. The receptors stem from a woman in her forties or fifties who had recovered from COVID-19.

The chain links TRBV11-3 to TRBJ2-5; 7 bases fit TRBD1. Germline-derived CDR1 and CDR2 are SGHNT and YENEEA. This CDR3 contains 15 residues. V trimming: 5 bases; J trimming: 5 bases; junction bases outside the gene matches: 11. CDR3 nucleotides: TGTGCCAGCAGCCCCTCAGGGGGTGGGATGGAGACCCAGTACTTC. Translation: CASSPSGGGMETQYF. Based on the CDR3 plus reference TRBV11-3 and TRBJ2-5, the full variable domain is EAGVVQSPRYKIIEKKQPVAFWCNPISGHNTLYWYLQNLGQGPELLIRYENEEAVDDSQLPKDRFSAERLKGVDSTLKIQPAELGDSAVYLCASSPSGGGMETQYFGPGTRLLVL.

The chain is built from TRBV5-6 and TRBJ1-2, with D unclear. With 0 bases removed from V and 5 bases from J, the gap between germline ends came to 5 bases. This CDR3 contains 12 residues. Germline V lookup: CDR1 SGHDT, CDR2 YYEEEE. The CDR3 region is CASSLDGYGYTF. In DNA, the CDR3 is TGTGCCAGCAGCTTGGACGGGTATGGCTACACCTTC.

The chain links TRBV28 to TRBJ2-7, with 7 bases fitting TRBD2. Germline assignment: CDR1 MDHEN and CDR2 SYDVKM. V lost 10 bases and J lost 6; bases outside the gene matches: 6. The CDR3 extends over 11 amino acids. The CDR3 DNA sequence: TGTGCCACCCTGACTAGCCGCGAGCAGTACTTC. Translating it yields CATLTSREQYF.

V and J are TRBV28 and TRBJ2-2, with D hard to call. This CDR3 region has 14 residues. Trimming cost V 2 bases and J 1 base, with 5 bases left between them. Germline V gene lookup returns CDR1 MDHEN and CDR2 SYDVKM. In nucleotides, the CDR3 is TGTGCCAGCAGTTTAACAGAGAACACCGGGGAGCTGTTTTTT. It encodes CASSLTENTGELFF.

This chain joins TRBV5-1 and TRBJ2-7; TRBD2 matches at 7 bases. CDR3 length: 14 amino acids. Looked up from germline, CDR1 is SGHRS and CDR2 is YFSETQ. V was pared by 4 bases and J by 3 bases, with 7 bases of the junction left unmatched. The CDR3 here is CASSTVPGGYEQYF. In DNA, the CDR3 is TGCGCCAGCAGCACGGTACCGGGAGGCTACGAGCAGTACTTC.

This rearrangement joins TRBV15 to TRBJ1-3; D remains unclear. The CDR3 runs 16 residues. The germline V and J ends were trimmed by 2 bases and 0 bases, with 11 bases remaining between them. CDR1 and CDR2 (germline): LNHNV, YYDKDF (reference sequence). CDR3 coding DNA: TGTGCCACCAGCAGAATAGGAGCCCGCTCTGGAAACACCATATATTTT. This codes for CATSRIGARSGNTIYF.

The V and J genes are TRBV30 and TRBJ1-3; maybe TRBD1 (5 bases). With 1 base removed from V and 4 bases from J, the gap between germline ends came to 8 bases. This CDR3 comprises 13 residues. The germline CDR1 and CDR2 sequences are GTSNPN and SVGIG (reference sequence). For the CDR3, the DNA is TGTGCCTGGAGTGCGAACAGGGGAAACACCATATATTTT. As protein: CAWSANRGNTIYF.

V is TRBV9 and J is TRBJ2-1, with D unclear. CDR3 length: 15 amino acids. V lost 0 bases and J lost 0, with 7 bases in between. Germline CDR1 and CDR2: SGDLS and YYNGEE. The CDR3 nucleotides are TGTGCCAGCAGCGTAGACAGTGGCTCCTACAATGAGCAGTTCTTC. It codes for CASSVDSGSYNEQFF.

CDR3 bases: TGTGCCAGCAGCCAAGTTGCCACTCATGAGCAGTTCTTC. Its protein is CASSQVATHEQFF. The rearrangement links TRBV3-1 (or the pseudogene TRBV3-2) to TRBJ2-1; D is ambiguous. V lost 1 base and J 8 bases, leaving 9 bases between the germline ends. The CDR3 has 13 residues. CDR1 and CDR2 from the germline V gene are LGHDT and YNNKEL (reference sequence).

This chain uses TRBV12-5 with TRBJ2-2; 7 bases align to TRBD2. Germline CDR1 reads LGHNT; CDR2 reads FRNRAP. The junction had 2 bases not matched to a gene; V was cut back by 1 base and J by 6 bases. The CDR3 runs 14 residues. This CDR3 reads CASGLESGAGELFF. The CDR3 DNA reads as TGTGCTAGTGGTTTGGAAAGCGGGGCCGGGGAGCTGTTTTTT. The complete variable domain, with remaining parts taken from reference TRBV12-5 and TRBJ2-2, reads DARVTQTPRHKVTEMGQEVTMRCQPILGHNTVFWYRQTMMQGLELLAYFRNRAPLDDSGMPKDRFSAEMPDATLATLKIQPSEPRDSAVYFCASGLESGAGELFFGEGSRLTVL.

This rearrangement joins TRBV2 to TRBJ1-1; possibly TRBD1 for D (6 bases). The V end lost 8 bases, the J end lost 2 bases, and 15 bases lay between the germline ends. This CDR3 region has 14 residues. Germline V gene lookup returns CDR1 SNHLY and CDR2 FYNNEI. This CDR3 is CASAGGHRNTEAFF. In DNA, the CDR3 is TGTGCCAGCGCGGGGGGGCACCGAAACACTGAAGCTTTCTTT. The full variable domain, completed using reference TRBV2 and TRBJ1-1, is EPEVTQTPSHQVTQMGQEVILRCVPISNHLYFYWYRQILGQKVEFLVSFYNNEISEKSEIFDDQFSVERPDGSNFTLKIRSTKLEDSAMYFCASAGGHRNTEAFFGQGTRLTVV.

The chain employs TRBV6-5 and TRBJ2-3; TRBD2 might be the D (6 bases). CDR1 is MNHEY and CDR2 is SVGAGI in the germline V gene. Trimming pared 0 bases from V and 2 bases from J, leaving 9 bases between. The CDR3 sequence is 15 residues long. CDR3 nucleotide sequence: TGTGCCAGCAGTTACTCGGCTAGCGTCACAGATACGCAGTATTTT. It specifies CASSYSASVTDTQYF.

This rearrangement joins TRBV2 to TRBJ1-1, with D hard to call. Between the trimmed V and J ends, which lost 6 bases and 1 base, there was a span of 15 bases. The CDR3 length is 15 residues. The germline V gene encodes CDR1 SNHLY and CDR2 FYNNEI. Written as DNA, the CDR3 is TGTGCCAGCAGAGCAGGCAGCAATTCGAACACTGAAGCTTTCTTT. Protein sequence: CASRAGSNSNTEAFF. Using reference TRBV2 and TRBJ1-1 for the parts outside the CDR3, the full variable domain is EPEVTQTPSHQVTQMGQEVILRCVPISNHLYFYWYRQILGQKVEFLVSFYNNEISEKSEIFDDQFSVERPDGSNFTLKIRSTKLEDSAMYFCASRAGSNSNTEAFFGQGTRLTVV.

The V call is TRBV5-6, the J call TRBJ1-2; 9 bases are a match to TRBD1. The CDR3 is 14 amino acids. Germline V gene sequence: CDR1 SGHDT, CDR2 YYEEEE. Germline trimming cut 4 bases from V and 4 bases from J; bases unmatched to any gene: 5. CDR3 protein: CASSITGGGYGYTF. The CDR3 nucleotides are TGTGCCAGCAGCATTACAGGGGGCGGCTATGGCTACACCTTC.

On this clone: The identical CDR3 is also encoded by other nucleotide sequences in the sample. The V call is TRBV4-3, the J call TRBJ2-7, with 8 bases fitting TRBD2. The CDR3 covers 14 residues. Germline V gene sequence: CDR1 LGHNA, CDR2 YSLEER. J gave up 2 bases and V 0 bases, and 0 bases lay outside the gene matches. The CDR3 spells CASSQEAGAYEQYF. The CDR3 DNA follows: TGCGCCAGCAGCCAAGAAGCGGGAGCCTACGAGCAGTACTTC.

On this clone: Other nucleotide sequences from this sample produce the same CDR3. The chain employs TRBV11-2 and TRBJ1-2; 8 nucleotides line up with TRBD1. The CDR3 has 13 amino acids. Germline V gives CDR1 SGHAT, CDR2 FQNNGV. The V gene end was trimmed by 3 bases and the J gene end by 3 bases; junction bases not matched to a gene: 0. CDR3 protein: CASSLDRDYGYTF. The CDR3 coding sequence is TGTGCCAGCAGCTTGGACAGGGACTATGGCTACACCTTC.

The chain joins TRBV2 to TRBJ2-1; 7 bases are a match to TRBD2. J lost 4 bases, V lost 3 bases, and 3 bases had no gene match. The CDR3 is 14 residues long. CDR1 and CDR2 (germline): SNHLY, FYNNEI. The CDR3 reads CASSEGGGYNEQFF. DNA of the CDR3: TGTGCCAGCAGTGAGGGCGGGGGATACAATGAGCAGTTCTTC.

V is TRBV28 and J is TRBJ1-6; D may be TRBD1 (5 bases). The germline V and J ends were trimmed by 6 bases and 14 bases, with 26 bases remaining between them. Looked up from germline, CDR1 is MDHEN and CDR2 is SYDVKM. The CDR3 is 16 residues long. Here the CDR3 reads CASSSLGTLAGRSLHF. CDR3 nucleotides: TGTGCCAGCAGCTCTCTAGGGACTCTGGCCGGGCGATCCCTCCACTTT.

This sequence joins TRBV28 and TRBJ1-5, with 8 bases matching TRBD1. Trimming removed 6 bases from V and 7 bases from J; junction bases left unmatched: 5. Germline CDR1 and CDR2: MDHEN and SYDVKM. This CDR3 region has 13 residues. CDR3 nucleotides: TGTGCCAGCAGGACAGGGGTAGGACAGCCCCAGCATTTT. Protein: CASRTGVGQPQHF.

The count of this clone is one. The chain employs TRBV6-1 and TRBJ1-5; D unclear. The V end lost 0 bases, the J end lost 5 bases, and 8 bases lay between the germline ends. The CDR3 is made up of 14 amino acids. CDR1 is MNHNS and CDR2 is SASEGT in the germline V gene. This CDR3 is CASSEASDYQPQHF. In DNA form, the CDR3 reads TGTGCCAGCAGTGAAGCGAGTGATTATCAGCCCCAGCATTTT.

This sequence joins TRBV28 and TRBJ1-2; D is ambiguous. Germline assignment: CDR1 MDHEN and CDR2 SYDVKM. With 4 bases removed from V and 3 bases from J, the gap between germline ends came to 12 bases. The CDR3 runs 14 residues. The CDR3 DNA reads TGTGCCAGCAGTTCAAATCCAGGCTACTATGGCTACACCTTC. Its protein product is CASSSNPGYYGYTF.

The genes are TRBV4-3 and TRBJ2-7; maybe TRBD2 (6 bases). Trimming cost V 2 bases and J 4 bases, with 15 bases left between them. Germline CDR1 is LGHNA and CDR2 is YSLEER. CDR3 length: 15 residues. The DNA of the CDR3 is TGCGCCAGCAGCCAACGAGCGGGCGCCGCATACGAGCAGTACTTC. This sequence encodes CASSQRAGAAYEQYF.

The CDR3 loop is CASSLVSGRGFGEQYF. The CDR3 coding sequence is TGTGCCAGCAGCTTGGTGTCGGGTAGGGGTTTTGGCGAGCAGTACTTC. The gene calls are TRBV5-6 and TRBJ2-7; possible D gene TRBD1, 5 bases. The CDR3 loop spans 16 amino acids. The V end lost 0 bases, the J end lost 6 bases, and 19 bases lay between the germline ends. Germline V gene lookup returns CDR1 SGHDT and CDR2 YYEEEE.

The CDR3 region has the DNA TGTGCCAGTAGCAGGAAGACAAGTGTCAATCAGCCCCAGCATTTT. It encodes CASSRKTSVNQPQHF. The rearrangement joins TRBV19 to TRBJ1-5; no reliable D call. CDR1 and CDR2 (germline): LNHDA, SQIVND (reference sequence). There are 15 residues in the CDR3. The V and J ends lost 6 bases and 3 bases respectively, with 15 bases between them.

The chain uses TRBV28 and TRBJ1-3, with D possibly matching TRBD1 (5 bases). Germline CDR1 reads MDHEN; CDR2 reads SYDVKM. CDR3 length equals 15 residues. Trimming removed 3 bases at V and 5 bases at J, with 14 bases between. CDR3 sequence reads: CASSFYQGRRNTIYF. For the CDR3, the DNA is TGTGCCAGCAGTTTCTACCAGGGTCGGCGAAACACCATATATTTT. The entire variable domain, with the rest obtained from reference TRBV28 and TRBJ1-3, is as follows: DVKVTQSSRYLVKRTGEKVFLECVQDMDHENMFWYRQDPGLGLRLIYFSYDVKMKEKGDIPEGYSVSREKKERFSLILESASTNQTSMYLCASSFYQGRRNTIYFGEGSWLTVV.

This chain joins TRBV28 and TRBJ1-1; 9 bases are shared with TRBD1. Germline values: CDR1 MDHEN, CDR2 SYDVKM. This CDR3 region has 15 residues. V shed 4 bases and J 3 bases; nucleotides not matched to a gene: 6. The CDR3 region has the DNA TGTGCCAGCAGTTGGACAGGGGCTTGGGACACTGAAGCTTTCTTT. Its protein product is CASSWTGAWDTEAFF.